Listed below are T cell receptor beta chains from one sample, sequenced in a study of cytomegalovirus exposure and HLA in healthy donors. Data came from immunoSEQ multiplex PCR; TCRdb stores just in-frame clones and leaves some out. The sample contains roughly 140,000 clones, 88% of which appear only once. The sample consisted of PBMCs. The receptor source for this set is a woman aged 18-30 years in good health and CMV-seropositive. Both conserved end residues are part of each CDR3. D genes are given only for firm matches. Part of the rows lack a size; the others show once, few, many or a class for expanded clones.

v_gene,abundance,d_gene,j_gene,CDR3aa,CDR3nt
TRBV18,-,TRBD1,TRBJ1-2,CASQRGTDGTYGYTF,TGTGCCAGCCAGAGGGGGACAGACGGAACCTATGGCTACACCTTC
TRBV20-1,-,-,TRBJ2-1,CSARRATEQFF,TGCAGTGCCAGACGTGCGACAGAACAGTTCTTC
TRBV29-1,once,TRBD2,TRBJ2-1,CSVEGGSDGRIYNEQFF,TGCAGCGTTGAAGGAGGGTCGGACGGGAGGATATACAATGAGCAGTTCTTC
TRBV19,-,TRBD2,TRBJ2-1,CASSRSLAGPHNEQFF,TGTGCCAGTAGTAGGTCACTAGCGGGACCCCACAATGAGCAGTTCTTC
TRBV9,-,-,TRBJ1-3,CASSVVGGSGNTIYF,TGTGCCAGCAGCGTAGTCGGGGGCTCTGGAAACACCATATATTTT
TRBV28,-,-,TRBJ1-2,CASSSSAGQSLKYGYTF,-
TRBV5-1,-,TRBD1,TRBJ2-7,CASSPRDSPFYEQYF,TGCGCCAGCAGCCCCCGGGACAGTCCTTTTTACGAGCAGTACTTC
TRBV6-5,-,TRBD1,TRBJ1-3,CASSRTGRSGNTIYF,TGTGCCAGCAGTCGGACAGGCCGCTCTGGAAACACCATATATTTT
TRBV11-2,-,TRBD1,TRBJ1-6,CASSPTGGSPLHF,TGTGCCAGCAGCCCTACAGGGGGGTCACCCCTCCACTTT
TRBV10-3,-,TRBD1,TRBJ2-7,CAILQPGQGYYEQYF,TGTGCCATCCTACAACCGGGACAGGGGTACTACGAGCAGTACTTC
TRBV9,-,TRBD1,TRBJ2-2,CASSTPGQGASGELFF,TGTGCCAGCAGCACACCGGGACAGGGGGCATCCGGGGAGCTGTTTTTT
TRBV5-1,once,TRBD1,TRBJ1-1,CASSSQGQGLNTEAFF,TGCGCCAGCAGCTCCCAGGGACAGGGATTGAACACTGAAGCTTTCTTT
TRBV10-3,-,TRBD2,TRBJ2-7,CAIRVARAGDSYEQYF,TGTGCCATCAGAGTAGCTCGGGCGGGGGACTCCTACGAGCAGTACTTC
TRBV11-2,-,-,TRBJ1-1,CASSPISTFRAFF,TGTGCCAGCAGCCCGATATCCACGTTTCGGGCTTTCTTT
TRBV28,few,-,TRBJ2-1,CASSLVHFYNEQFF,TGTGCCAGCAGTTTAGTCCATTTCTACAATGAGCAGTTCTTC
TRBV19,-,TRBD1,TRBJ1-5,CASSIGPGGVGQPQHF,TGTGCCAGTAGTATCGGGCCAGGGGGAGTCGGTCAGCCCCAGCATTTT
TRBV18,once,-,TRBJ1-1,CASSRQPVNTEAFF,TGTGCCAGCTCCAGACAGCCCGTAAACACTGAAGCTTTCTTT
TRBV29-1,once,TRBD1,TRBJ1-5,CSVTGWDRGKTWDQPQHF,TGCAGCGTTACGGGCTGGGACAGGGGGAAAACATGGGATCAGCCCCAGCATTTT
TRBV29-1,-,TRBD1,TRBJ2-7,CSVATGGWYEQYF,TGCAGCGTTGCGACAGGGGGTTGGTACGAGCAGTACTTC
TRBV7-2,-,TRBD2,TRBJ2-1,CASSLLAGGMSSYNEQFF,TGTGCCAGCAGCTTACTAGCGGGGGGGATGAGCTCCTACAATGAGCAGTTCTTC
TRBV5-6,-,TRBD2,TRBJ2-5,CASSNAVTSGSRTQYF,TGTGCCAGCAGCAATGCGGTGACTAGCGGAAGTAGGACCCAGTACTTC
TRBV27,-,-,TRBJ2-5,CASSLLGGRETQYF,TGTGCCAGCAGTTTATTGGGGGGGCGGGAGACCCAGTACTTC
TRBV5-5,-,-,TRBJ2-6,CASSLVRGGSGANVLTF,TGTGCCAGCAGCTTGGTGAGAGGGGGATCTGGGGCCAACGTCCTGACTTTC
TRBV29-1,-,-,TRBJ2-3,CSVPGQGNRGTQYF,TGCAGCGTTCCTGGGCAGGGGAATAGGGGTACGCAGTATTTT
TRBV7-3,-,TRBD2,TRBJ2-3,CASSPLGGGNTDTQYF,TGTGCCAGCAGCCCACTTGGCGGGGGGAACACAGATACGCAGTATTTT
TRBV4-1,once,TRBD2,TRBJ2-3,CASSQGLTSGGADTQYF,TGCGCCAGCAGCCAAGGCCTGACTAGCGGGGGTGCAGATACGCAGTATTTT
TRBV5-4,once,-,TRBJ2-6,CASSLQLSGANVLTF,TGTGCCAGCAGTTTACAGCTCTCTGGGGCCAACGTCCTGACTTTC
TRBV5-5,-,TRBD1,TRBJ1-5,CASRQGAGGNQPQHF,TGTGCCAGCAGACAGGGGGCAGGGGGCAATCAGCCCCAGCATTTT
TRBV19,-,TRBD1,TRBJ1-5,CASSLGQGNNQPQHF,TGTGCCAGTAGCCTCGGACAGGGTAACAATCAGCCCCAGCATTTT
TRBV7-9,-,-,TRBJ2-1,CASSLKGSGGYNEQFF,TGTGCCAGCAGCTTAAAAGGCAGCGGTGGGTACAATGAGCAGTTCTTC
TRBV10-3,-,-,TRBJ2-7,CAISETPRQSYEQYF,TGTGCCATCAGTGAGACCCCTCGACAGAGCTACGAGCAGTACTTC
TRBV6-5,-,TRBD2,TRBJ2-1,CASSYTGGYNEQFF,TGTGCCAGCAGTTACACGGGGGGCTACAATGAGCAGTTCTTC